The sequence of this T cell receptor beta chain was determined in a study of beta chain features in type 1 diabetes. Germline V CDR1 and CDR2: SGHNT, YYREEE (reference sequence). V lost 4 bases and J 0 bases, leaving 12 bases between the germline ends. The CDR3 consists of 15 residues. As every portion of the isolated RNA was reverse transcribed, the sequencing read expressed TCRB transcripts. Produced via immunoSEQ multiplex PCR; TCRdb's table is partial and in-frame only. The sample contains about 160,000 clones, 7.5% to 10% of which appear only once. Regarding this clone: What it recognizes is unknown.

Each of the CD4+ naive, central memory, regulatory and stem cell-like memory populations was sorted via CD45RO/CCR7/CD25/CD127/CD95/CD27. Purity of each sorted population was above 95%. Study-wide findings and caveats: The similarity of naive, central memory and Treg TCRB repertoires appeared greater among patients than among healthy donors.

Sequencing used central memory CD4+ T cells from blood. The chain is built from TRBV5-4 and TRBJ2-3, with D possibly being TRBD2 (5 bases). The clonotype originates from a woman younger than 30 in good health. CDR3: CASSREGASTDTQYF. The CDR3, as DNA: TGTGCCAGCAGCCGGGAAGGTGCCAGCACAGATACGCAGTATTTT.